The 27 T cell receptor beta chains in this list originate from one sample, sequenced in a study of T cells in Graves' hyperthyroidism and ophthalmopathy. Regions amplified from RNA transcripts were the TCR beta CDR3 regions. The TCR CDR3 first-round RT-PCR relied on the HTBI primer set. In TCRdb, the multiplex PCR reads were re-called with MiXCR into one record per CDR3 protein. The sample contains under 550,000 distinct CDR3 sequences, approximately 20% of which appear only once. Sequenced input: blood. These receptors came from a man in his forties or fifties with Graves' ophthalmopathy.

There are a few counts of this clonotype. This chain uses TRBV4-1 with TRBJ2-3, with D possibly being TRBD2 (7 bases). The CDR3 is 17 residues long. V gave up 5 bases and J gave up 6 bases, with 24 bases separating them. Germline V gene lookup returns CDR1 MGHRA and CDR2 YSYEKL. Here the CDR3 reads CASSFEGGGTAGDTQYF. In nucleotides, the CDR3 is TGCGCCAGCAGCTTCGAAGGGGGGGGAACGGCGGGTGATACGCAGTATTTT.

This clonotype came up many times. The chain is built from TRBV12-3 or TRBV12-4 and TRBJ1-1; unclear D gene. With 3 bases removed from V and 1 base from J, the gap between germline ends came to 18 bases. There are 17 residues in the CDR3. The CDR3 loop is CASSFIFVPGGNTEAFF. The CDR3, as DNA: TGTGCCAGCAGTTTTATATTTGTGCCCGGAGGGAACACTGAAGCTTTCTTT.

This clonotype was seen ten or more times. The chain combines TRBV18 with TRBJ1-1; 8 positions agree with TRBD1. V lost 4 bases, J lost 5 bases, and 6 bases stayed unmatched. Germline V CDR1 and CDR2: KGHSH, LQKENI. This CDR3 is 14 amino acids long. Here the CDR3 reads CASSRGQGRTEAFF. CDR3 DNA sequence: TGTGCCAGCTCACGCGGACAGGGTAGGACTGAAGCTTTCTTT.

CDR3 loop: CASTAGGAGYEQYF. The CDR3 DNA sequence: TGTGCCAGCACCGCAGGGGGGGCCGGCTACGAGCAGTACTTC. The V call is TRBV12-3 or TRBV12-4, the J call TRBJ2-7, with D perhaps TRBD1 or TRBD2 (7 bases each). V lost 7 bases to trimming and J lost 3 bases, with 16 bases between them. The CDR3 loop spans 14 amino acids.

The chain employs TRBV28 and TRBJ2-6; D is uncertain. V was cut by 5 bases and J by 0 bases, with 17 bases left in between. Germline CDR1 MDHEN, CDR2 SYDVKM. The CDR3 consists of 18 residues. The DNA for the CDR3 is TGTGCCAGCAGTGGTTCGGGCCTTAGAAACTCTGGGGCCAACGTCCTGACTTTC. It codes for CASSGSGLRNSGANVLTF.

The chain couples TRBV19 to TRBJ1-1; tentative D call: TRBD1 (6 bases). Germline CDR1 reads LNHDA; CDR2 reads SQIVND (reference sequence). There are 15 residues in the CDR3. The V end lost 10 bases, the J end lost 5 bases, and 23 bases lay between the germline ends. CDR3 region: CANTSKGTGRTEAFF. CDR3 coding DNA: TGTGCCAATACCTCAAAAGGAACAGGGAGGACTGAAGCTTTCTTT. Together with reference TRBV19 and TRBJ1-1, the CDR3 gives the full variable domain: DGGITQSPKYLFRKEGQNVTLSCEQNLNHDAMYWYRQDPGQGLRLIYYSQIVNDFQKGDIAEGYSVSREKKESFPLTVTSAQKNPTAFYLCANTSKGTGRTEAFFGQGTRLTVV.

This clonotype has just a few counts. This rearrangement joins TRBV12-3 or TRBV12-4 to TRBJ1-5, with D possibly matching TRBD1 (5 bases). This CDR3 spans 15 amino acids. V dropped 6 bases and J dropped 11 bases, with 23 bases sitting between them. DNA for the CDR3: TGTGCCAGCAGGACCGACAGCGCAGGCTTTGGCGCCCAGCATTTT. Translation gives CASRTDSAGFGAQHF.

This chain uses TRBV6-1 with TRBJ2-4; the D gene is possibly TRBD2 (6 bases). The ends were cut back, 1 base at V and 8 bases at J, with 18 bases in the middle. The CDR3 has 16 residues. Germline V gene sequence: CDR1 MNHNS, CDR2 SASEGT. The CDR3 DNA reads as TGTGCCAGCAGTGAAGTCGCGCGGGGCGTGGGTGACATTCAGTACTTC. Protein: CASSEVARGVGDIQYF.

This clonotype was picked up many times. The chain combines TRBV2 with TRBJ2-5; 9 bases agree with TRBD2. Germline CDR1 SNHLY, CDR2 FYNNEI. The junction had 10 bases not matched to a gene; V was cut back by 8 bases and J by 3 bases. The CDR3 has 15 residues. The CDR3 protein is CASAGGATSKETQYF. The CDR3 bases are TGTGCCAGCGCGGGGGGGGCCACAAGCAAAGAGACCCAGTACTTC.

The V and J genes are TRBV7-2 and TRBJ2-6; TRBD1 might be the D (6 bases). CDR1 is SGHTA, CDR2 FQGNSA, per germline. This CDR3 spans 18 amino acids. V was trimmed by 3 bases and J by 0 bases, leaving 15 bases between them. The CDR3, as DNA: TGTGCCAGCAGCTTCTCCACAGGGCACGGCTCTGGGGCCAACGTCCTGACTTTC. Its translation is CASSFSTGHGSGANVLTF.

The genes are TRBV20-1 and TRBJ2-1; no definite D call. This CDR3 region has 12 residues. From germline, CDR1 is DFQATT and CDR2 SNEGSKA (reference sequence). V was shortened by 7 bases and J by 7 bases, with 14 bases between the two germline ends. CDR3 sequence: CSVKRMGNEQFF. The CDR3 DNA follows: TGCAGTGTTAAGAGGATGGGAAATGAGCAGTTCTTC.

In its sample, this clonotype was seen a few times. This chain connects TRBV7-8 to TRBJ2-3, with 15 bases that match TRBD2. V was pared by 3 bases and J by 5 bases, with 9 bases of the junction left unmatched. This CDR3 region has 18 residues. Germline V gene data show CDR1 as SGHVS and CDR2 as FQNEAQ. The CDR3 here is CASSFSGLAGGPKDTQYF. DNA for the CDR3: TGTGCCAGCAGCTTCTCCGGACTAGCGGGAGGGCCGAAAGATACGCAGTATTTT.

This clonotype was recorded at least ten times. V and J are TRBV12-3 or TRBV12-4 and TRBJ2-1; TRBD1 is a possible D gene (6 bases). The CDR3 is made up of 17 amino acids. Trimming removed 6 bases from V and 5 bases from J, with 23 bases in between. The CDR3 sequence is CASRISPSGVGDNEQFF. CDR3 DNA: TGTGCCAGCAGGATCTCGCCCTCAGGGGTAGGGGACAATGAGCAGTTCTTC.

This clonotype was found many times. The chain links TRBV28 to TRBJ2-7, with D perhaps matching TRBD1 or TRBD2 (5 bases each). V lost 3 bases and J 2 bases, leaving 14 bases between the germline ends. This CDR3 has 15 residues. Germline CDR1 reads MDHEN; CDR2 reads SYDVKM. The CDR3 sequence is CASSFGAGLTYEQYF. Written as DNA, the CDR3 is TGTGCCAGCAGTTTCGGGGCAGGCCTAACCTACGAGCAGTACTTC.

The CDR3 DNA is TGTGCCAGTAGTGTCCGGGACATCTTCCCAGAGGGCTACACCTTC. This encodes CASSVRDIFPEGYTF. This chain links TRBV19 with TRBJ1-2; D is perhaps TRBD1 (6 bases). Looked up from germline, CDR1 is LNHDA and CDR2 is SQIVND (reference sequence). The CDR3 spans 15 residues. The V and J ends lost 5 bases and 8 bases respectively, with 21 bases between them.

In its sample, this clonotype was seen a few times. The gene calls are TRBV13 and TRBJ2-2, with D uncertain. The CDR3 extends over 15 amino acids. CDR1 PRHDT and CDR2 FYEKMQ come from the germline V gene (reference sequence). With 10 bases removed from V and 3 bases from J, the gap between germline ends came to 18 bases. The CDR3 protein is CATTAISSDTGELFF. The CDR3 DNA is TGTGCCACCACAGCAATTAGCTCGGACACCGGGGAGCTGTTTTTT. Filled out from reference TRBV13 and TRBJ2-2, the complete variable domain reads AAGVIQSPRHLIKEKRETATLKCYPIPRHDTVYWYQQGPGQDPQFLISFYEKMQSDKGSIPDRFSAQQFSDYHSELNMSSLELGDSALYFCATTAISSDTGELFFGEGSRLTVL.

The chain is built from TRBV5-1 and TRBJ2-7; 9 bases line up with TRBD1. Trimming took 3 bases from V and 2 from J; bases not matched to a gene: 6. This CDR3 has 15 residues. Germline CDR1 reads SGHRS; CDR2 reads YFSETQ. The CDR3 DNA follows: TGCGCCAGCAGCTACCCGACAGGGGGAACCTACGAGCAGTACTTC. This codes for CASSYPTGGTYEQYF.

This chain joins TRBV20-1 and TRBJ2-7; 9 bases match TRBD1. Germline V lookup: CDR1 DFQATT, CDR2 SNEGSKA (reference sequence). Germline trimming cut 5 bases from V and 7 bases from J; bases unmatched to any gene: 12. This CDR3 contains 14 residues. The DNA of the CDR3 is TGCAGTGCTGTACGGGACAGGGCTGTGGGAGAGCAGTACTTC. Translation gives CSAVRDRAVGEQYF.

The V gene is TRBV6-1, the J gene TRBJ1-3, with D perhaps matching TRBD1 (6 bases). V was cut by 6 bases and J by 1 base, with 13 bases left in between. Germline CDR1 and CDR2: MNHNS and SASEGT. This CDR3 comprises 15 residues. The CDR3 DNA reads as TGTGCCAGCAGGTCACTTACAGGGTCTGGAAACACCATATATTTT. Translation: CASRSLTGSGNTIYF.

About this clonotype itself: A much larger clone sits a single nucleotide away, making a read error possible. This chain links TRBV2 with TRBJ2-3; TRBD1 might be the D (6 bases). Germline loops: CDR1 SNHLY, CDR2 FYNNEI. V shed 3 bases and J shed 1 base, with 14 bases lying between them. CDR3 length: 16 residues. The CDR3 is CASSDSLAGGTDTQYF. CDR3 DNA sequence: TGTGCCAGCAGTGATAGTTTGGCAGGGGGCACAGATACGCAGTATTTT.

In this sample, this clonotype turned up many times. V is TRBV18 and J is TRBJ2-3; D is ambiguous. Germline-derived CDR1 and CDR2 are KGHSH and LQKENI. Trimming left V 3 bases short and J 0 bases short, with 4 bases between. This CDR3 is built from 13 residues. This CDR3 is CASSPVSTDTQYF. As DNA, the CDR3 is TGTGCCAGCTCACCCGTTAGCACAGATACGCAGTATTTT.

This clonotype was detected a few times. The genes are TRBV7-2 and TRBJ2-1, with TRBD2 identical over 10 bases. With V trimmed by 3 bases and J by 4 bases, 3 bases remained unmatched. The germline V gene has CDR1 SGHTA and CDR2 FQGNSA. This CDR3 has 15 amino acids. The DNA for the CDR3 is TGTGCCAGCAGCTTTAGGACTAGCGGATACAATGAGCAGTTCTTC. This gives the protein CASSFRTSGYNEQFF.

The chain carries TRBV5-1 and TRBJ2-5, with D possibly TRBD2 on 5 matching bases. This CDR3 has 13 residues. Trimming pared 4 bases from V and 4 bases from J, leaving 11 bases between. Germline lookup yields CDR1 SGHRS and CDR2 YFSETQ. As DNA, the CDR3 is TGCGCCAGCAGCAACGGAGGAGGAGAGACCCAGTACTTC. This codes for CASSNGGGETQYF.

This clonotype was detected ten times or more. The rearrangement joins TRBV7-8 to TRBJ2-5; a weak D match, TRBD2 (5 bases). With 2 bases removed from V and 3 bases from J, the gap between germline ends came to 10 bases. CDR1 is SGHVS, CDR2 FQNEAQ, per germline. The CDR3 has 14 amino acids. CDR3 residues: CASSLTEVKETQYF. The CDR3 DNA reads as TGTGCCAGCAGCTTAACGGAGGTCAAAGAGACCCAGTACTTC.

This clonotype has at least ten counts. The V gene is TRBV7-2, the J gene TRBJ2-1, with D possibly called TRBD1 or TRBD2 (5 bases each). This CDR3 comprises 13 residues. Looked up from germline, CDR1 is SGHTA and CDR2 is FQGNSA. Trimming cost V 8 bases and J 0 bases, with 8 bases left between them. The CDR3 reads CASEGSSYNEQFF. The DNA for the CDR3 is TGTGCCAGCGAGGGGAGCTCCTACAATGAGCAGTTCTTC.

There are a few counts of this clonotype. V usage is TRBV20-1 and J usage is TRBJ1-2; D is unclear. CDR3 size: 12 residues. V was pared by 5 bases and J by 6 bases, with 13 bases between. Germline lookup yields CDR1 DFQATT and CDR2 SNEGSKA (reference sequence). For the CDR3, the DNA is TGCAGTGCTCCCAACCCCTCACATGGCTACACCTTC. This sequence encodes CSAPNPSHGYTF.

This chain joins TRBV3-1 and TRBJ2-4; TRBD2 agrees at 10 bases. The CDR3 has 18 residues. V was clipped by 2 bases and J by 3 bases; unmatched bases: 10. CDR1 LGHDT and CDR2 YNNKEL come from the germline V gene (reference sequence). In DNA form, the CDR3 reads TGTGCCAGCAGCCAATCGAGCGGGGGGGCCTCTGGCAAAAACATTCAGTACTTC. It specifies CASSQSSGGASGKNIQYF.